This section outlines one T cell receptor beta chain sequence together with its context. This clonotype was seen a few times. The clone's antigen remains unknown. No qualities accompany the bases; no much larger clone lies one base away. The trim is 5 bases for V and 8 bases for J, with a gap of 12 bases between the germline ends. Reading the germline V gene (reference sequence) gives CDR1 SEHNR and CDR2 FQNEAQ. The CDR3 runs 12 amino acids, cysteine and phenylalanine included. Of the read, only the CDR3 DNA is kept; its 36 bases are in frame from base 1. This sample stems from a study of blood T cells in healthy people across ages (dated by TCRdb to between 2015 and 2017). As for the study more broadly: In model experiments, template switching captured about one uniquely barcoded TCR beta cDNA molecule for every two T cells. To track age-related changes in TCR beta repertoire diversity, the study relied on deep sequencing normalized with unique cDNA molecular identifiers. Four age groups were formed from the donors: young (average approximately 15 years), middle-aged (around 37), aged (roughly 58) and long-lived (less than 85). To avoid experimental bias, donors of different ages were spread randomly across the sequencing lanes. For two donors (one aged 18 to 30 and one aged 80 or older), the study analyzed two additional independent replicas of 1 million unique cDNA reads from the same blood draw. Paper-wide results and their limitations: The long-lived group showed more naive CD4+ T cells, fewer expanded clones and increased TCR diversity than the aged group, suggesting age selection. Because profiling used bulk unsorted PBMCs, naive and antigen-experienced compartments could not be compared conclusively. The CMV infection status of donors was not known, potentially confounding age-related changes in expanded clonotypes. Estimates of total diversity based on one million sequenced T cells were considered lower bounds and underestimates. There was a strong correlation between observed TCR beta diversity and the percentage of naive T cells measured by flow cytometry. As age increased, observed TCR beta diversity per million T cells dropped in a roughly linear way, and a significant reduction was already evident by age 40.

The library was obtained by 5' RACE. The reads were generated on an Illumina HiSeq 2500. A second roughly 7 to 11 cycle PCR used a sample-barcoded 5' primer and a J-beta primer mix. A template-switch 5' adaptor carrying 12 random nucleotides introduced a unique molecular identifier onto each TCR beta cDNA molecule. Each sample yielded at least 3 million CDR3-containing paired-end reads. First-strand cDNA synthesis was performed from all RNA using the Mint cDNA synthesis kit, with priming by a TRBC-specific oligonucleotide. Following uracil-DNA glycosylase treatment, a first 18-cycle PCR with universal primers M1SS and BC2_uni_R was performed on all cDNA. The study's processing was this. Each sample was normalized by randomly selecting 1 million high-quality reads, each carrying a distinct molecular identifier. Reads with shared molecular identifiers were discarded instead of being binned into consensus sequences. MiTCR, set to a Q25 quality threshold and the strictest error-elimination algorithm, was used for CDR3 identification, clonotype clustering and error correction. A nonparametric unseen species model with Euler transformation was used to estimate a lower bound on total TCR beta diversity. TCRdb reworked the public reads: Q25 trimming with fastp, MiXCR clone assembly, productive beta chains retained. For every CDR3 protein sequence, its rows merge into one entry that carries the most common genes and DNA. TCRdb, not the authors, supplied the V and J calls. This sample comprises hundreds of thousands of distinct CDR3 sequences, 40% to 60% of them detected only once. The ten largest clonotypes hold around an eighth of the sample.

The donors were roughly 38 Caucasian individuals from Russia, aged 6 to 90 years, who were systemically healthy. Ten milliliters of peripheral blood were collected from each donor into EDTA-treated Vacutainer tubes. Ficoll-Paque density-gradient centrifugation was used to isolate PBMCs, with at least 6.5 million per sample. Total RNA, at least 6 micrograms per sample, was extracted from PBMCs with Trizol reagent. For every donor, an aliquot of PBMCs went through flow cytometry to measure the percentages of naive CD45RAhigh/CD27high T cells. The receptor was isolated from a man under 40 in good health. Sequenced: blood. The chain is encoded by TRBV7-9 joined to TRBJ1-2, with the identity of the D gene unclear. At the DNA level, the sequence is TGTGCCAGCAGCGGGAGACGATGGGGCTACACCTTC. It is translated as CASSGRRWGYTF.